This entry describes one TCR beta chain. The sample is drawn from a study of blood T cells in healthy people across ages. Using a J-beta primer mix together with a sample-barcoded 5' primer, a second PCR was run for roughly 6 to 11 cycles. TCRdb re-called the 5' RACE reads through MiXCR, storing one row per CDR3 protein. Of about 810,000 distinct CDR3 sequences in the sample, 35% to 40% were seen once. After removal of 6 bases from V and 6 bases from J, the junction contained 11 bases not matched to a gene. The germline gives CDR1 MDHEN, CDR2 SYDVKM. This CDR3 has 15 residues. This TCR derives from a man between 18 and 35 years old in good health. The material sequenced was blood. The chain couples TRBV28 to TRBJ2-3, with TRBD1 identical over 8 bases. CDR3 amino acids: CASRETGDNTDTQYF. CDR3 in DNA: TGTGCCAGCAGAGAGACAGGGGATAACACGGATACGCAGTATTTT.